This T cell receptor beta chain was captured in a study of blood T cell repertoires in COVID-19. The wider study: Samples representing acute and convalescent COVID-19 were sourced from the United States, Italy and Spain. In each case, the material was cDNA or gDNA derived from T cells, B-cell-depleted T cells, or PBMCs.

As handled by the study authors: Reference gene primer amplification yielded estimated nucleated cell counts. Assay: immunoSEQ multiplex PCR; the TCRdb copy retains only in-frame clones and omits some. That table furnishes V, J and clone size, whereas the DNA furnished D and trimming. The sample gives about 200,000 clones, less than 90% of which show up once; more than 0.7% is in the top ten. Material for sequencing was peripheral blood. The receptor was isolated from a woman in her 70s with acute or convalescent COVID-19.

In nucleotides, the CDR3 is TGTGCCACCAGTGATAATAGAGGGCCTTCAGAGACCCAGTACTTC. Amino acid sequence: CATSDNRGPSETQYF. The chain links TRBV24-1 to TRBJ2-5; possible D gene TRBD2, 5 bases. The length of the CDR3 is 15 residues. V lost 3 bases and J 4 bases, leaving 14 bases between the germline ends. The germline V gene has CDR1 KGHDR and CDR2 SFDVKD.